The 30 T cell receptor beta chains reported below all come from one sample, sequenced in a study of blood T cell repertoires in COVID-19. Assay: immunoSEQ multiplex PCR; the TCRdb copy retains only in-frame clones and omits some. This table has around 310,000 clones, 89% appearing once. Sample: peripheral blood. All receptors derive from a woman aged 55-70 years with acute or convalescent COVID-19.

This chain links TRBV6-5 with TRBJ2-3; D is possibly TRBD1 (6 bases). The CDR3 is 13 residues long. V gave up 4 bases and J gave up 10 bases, with 15 bases separating them. CDR1 is MNHEY and CDR2 is SVGAGI in the germline V gene. The CDR3 region has the DNA TGTGCCAGCAGTTCTATTTCGACAGGCCCGCAGTATTTT. This sequence encodes CASSSISTGPQYF.

This chain connects TRBV7-3 to TRBJ2-1; 12 nucleotides match TRBD2. The germline V gene has CDR1 SGHTA and CDR2 FQGTGA. V lost 5 bases, J lost 4 bases, and 3 bases stayed unmatched. CDR3 size: 15 residues. CDR3 sequence reads: CASSLLAGGYNEQFF. The CDR3 DNA sequence: TGTGCCAGCAGCCTGCTAGCGGGGGGGTACAATGAGCAGTTCTTC.

The CDR3 reads CASSIQPNPVPGNQPQHF. In DNA form, the CDR3 reads TGTGCCAGTAGTATTCAACCTAACCCCGTACCGGGCAATCAGCCCCAGCATTTT. This chain links TRBV19 with TRBJ1-5; D remains unclear. The germline gives CDR1 LNHDA, CDR2 SQIVND (reference sequence). CDR3 length: 18 amino acids. Between the trimmed V and J ends, which lost 3 bases and 2 bases, there was a span of 20 bases. The whole variable domain, remainder taken from reference TRBV19 and TRBJ1-5, is DGGITQSPKYLFRKEGQNVTLSCEQNLNHDAMYWYRQDPGQGLRLIYYSQIVNDFQKGDIAEGYSVSREKKESFPLTVTSAQKNPTAFYLCASSIQPNPVPGNQPQHFGDGTRLSIL.

The count of this clone is one. This chain joins TRBV25-1 and TRBJ1-4; 7 bases agree with TRBD1. The germline V gene encodes CDR1 MGHDK and CDR2 SYGVNS. This CDR3 is 14 amino acids long. V trimming: 5 bases; J trimming: 5 bases; junction bases outside the gene matches: 5. The CDR3 coding sequence is TGTGCCAGCAGTCTCGGAGGGGGCAATGAAAAACTGTTTTTT. Its protein is CASSLGGGNEKLFF.

This sequence joins TRBV7-2 and TRBJ1-2; D is possibly TRBD1 (5 bases). CDR1 is SGHTA and CDR2 is FQGNSA in the germline V gene. V was cut by 1 base and J by 0 bases, with 12 bases left in between. There are 16 residues in the CDR3. The CDR3 bases are TGTGCCAGCAGCTTAGTGAGGGACTGGTCTAACTATGGCTACACCTTC. Amino acid sequence: CASSLVRDWSNYGYTF.

The chain joins TRBV28 to TRBJ1-1; weak D call: TRBD1 (5 bases). The CDR3 runs to 15 residues. V was pared by 7 bases and J by 1 base, with 16 bases between. Germline-derived CDR1 and CDR2 are MDHEN and SYDVKM. CDR3 loop: CASIPGGGKNTEAFF. For the CDR3, the DNA is TGTGCCAGCATTCCCGGGGGGGGGAAGAACACTGAAGCTTTCTTT. Combining the CDR3 with reference TRBV28 and TRBJ1-1 gives the whole variable domain DVKVTQSSRYLVKRTGEKVFLECVQDMDHENMFWYRQDPGLGLRLIYFSYDVKMKEKGDIPEGYSVSREKKERFSLILESASTNQTSMYLCASIPGGGKNTEAFFGQGTRLTVV.

V is TRBV27 and J is TRBJ2-2; TRBD1 matches 9 bases. Per the germline V gene, CDR1 is MNHEY and CDR2 is SMNVEV (reference sequence). Germline trimming cut 5 bases from V and 3 bases from J; bases unmatched to any gene: 7. The length of the CDR3 is 16 residues. In DNA, the CDR3 is TGTGCCAGCAGTACCGGGACAGGGCTGGACACCGGGGAGCTGTTTTTT. This sequence encodes CASSTGTGLDTGELFF.

This chain connects TRBV6-6 to TRBJ1-1; D is possibly TRBD1 (5 bases). CDR1 and CDR2 from the germline V gene are MNHNY and SVGAGI (reference sequence). The CDR3 totals 14 residues. V was shortened by 6 bases and J by 7 bases, with 18 bases between the two germline ends. CDR3 loop: CASSPFGPQGEAFF. CDR3 nucleotides: TGTGCCAGCAGCCCTTTTGGGCCCCAGGGTGAAGCTTTCTTT.

This clone was counted many times. The V and J genes are TRBV7-9 and TRBJ1-1; D is unclear. Trimming removed 1 base at V and 0 bases at J, with 9 bases between. The CDR3 runs 15 residues. In germline, CDR1 is SEHNR, CDR2 FQNEAQ (reference sequence). This CDR3 is CASSLVSGMNTEAFF. The CDR3 DNA sequence: TGTGCCAGCAGCTTAGTTAGCGGGATGAACACTGAAGCTTTCTTT.

V is TRBV5-1 and J is TRBJ1-3, with D tentatively TRBD1 (5 bases). Trimming stripped 0 bases from V and 4 bases from J, with 17 bases between. The CDR3 covers 17 residues. From germline, CDR1 is SGHRS and CDR2 YFSETQ. The CDR3 DNA sequence: TGCGCCAGCAGCTTGGGGGCCTTGCGGGGCTCGGGAAACACCATATATTTT. Translation gives CASSLGALRGSGNTIYF.

The V gene is TRBV6-5, the J gene TRBJ2-1; 9 bases fit TRBD1. The CDR3 is 15 residues long. Germline assignment: CDR1 MNHEY and CDR2 SVGAGI. J was trimmed by 5 bases and V by 8 bases; bases with no gene match: 10. CDR3 in DNA: TGTGCCAGCCGGTTTGCCGGGACAGGGAACAATGAGCAGTTCTTC. It translates to CASRFAGTGNNEQFF.

This sequence joins TRBV24-1 and TRBJ1-2; a weak D match, TRBD1 (5 bases). Germline CDR1 KGHDR, CDR2 SFDVKD. Trimming took off 7 bases at V and 4 bases at J, with 12 bases between the two ends. The CDR3 spans 13 residues. CDR3: CATSPGQVYGYTF. In nucleotides, the CDR3 is TGTGCCACCAGCCCCGGACAAGTCTATGGCTACACCTTC.

This chain links TRBV12-3 or TRBV12-4 with TRBJ1-2; perhaps TRBD1 as D (6 bases). The V gene lost 3 bases and the J gene lost 6 bases, with 8 bases spanning the gap. The CDR3 loop spans 12 amino acids. For the CDR3, the DNA is TGTGCCAGCAGTTTCGCAGGGGATGGCTACACCTTC. As protein: CASSFAGDGYTF.

The chain links TRBV27 to TRBJ1-2; D call uncertain. V was pared by 6 bases and J by 0 bases, with 32 bases between. The CDR3 is made up of 21 amino acids. Germline V gives CDR1 MNHEY, CDR2 SMNVEV (reference sequence). For the CDR3, the DNA is TGTGCCAGCAGCAACATTCGGCGGTTTCAGACCGGAGACGGAACTAACTATGGCTACACCTTC. Its translation is CASSNIRRFQTGDGTNYGYTF.

This clone appeared once. The chain combines TRBV12-3 or TRBV12-4 with TRBJ2-7; 7 bases agree with TRBD1. This CDR3 region has 13 residues. The J segment lost 5 bases and the V segment lost 6 bases, leaving 7 bases of the junction unmatched. CDR3 loop: CASRPQGDNEQYF. The CDR3 nucleotides are TGTGCCAGCAGACCCCAGGGGGATAACGAGCAGTACTTC.

The chain couples TRBV7-2 to TRBJ1-3, with a tentative D call TRBD1 (5 bases). Germline CDR1 and CDR2: SGHTA and FQGNSA. V was clipped by 0 bases and J by 4 bases, with 10 bases between them. The CDR3 has 15 amino acids. The CDR3 spells CASSLAAGFGNTIYF. CDR3 coding DNA: TGTGCCAGCAGCTTAGCAGCAGGGTTCGGAAACACCATATATTTT.

The chain is built from TRBV4-2 and TRBJ1-1; tentatively, D is TRBD1 (6 bases). The CDR3 totals 14 residues. Germline loops: CDR1 LGHNA, CDR2 YNFKEQ. The V gene lost 3 bases and the J gene lost 0 bases, with 8 bases spanning the gap. As DNA, the CDR3 is TGTGCCAGCAGCCATACAGGGATGAACACTGAAGCTTTCTTT. Its translation: CASSHTGMNTEAFF.

This sequence joins TRBV7-9 and TRBJ2-1, with 7 bases aligning to TRBD1. CDR3 length: 12 residues. CDR1 and CDR2 (germline): SEHNR, FQNEAQ (reference sequence). The J segment lost 12 bases and the V segment lost 2 bases, leaving 4 bases of the junction unmatched. As DNA, the CDR3 is TGTGCCAGCAGCTTACAAGGGGGCGGGCAGTTCTTC. Its protein product is CASSLQGGGQFF. The variable domain in full, with the rest retrieved from reference TRBV7-9 and TRBJ2-1, is DTGVSQNPRHKITKRGQNVTFRCDPISEHNRLYWYRQTLGQGPEFLTYFQNEAQLEKSRLLSDRFSAERPKGSFSTLEIQRTEQGDSAMYLCASSLQGGGQFFGPGTRLTVL.

V and J are TRBV3-1 (or the pseudogene TRBV3-2) and TRBJ2-7; possibly TRBD1 for D (5 bases). Trimming stripped 4 bases from V and 0 bases from J, with 16 bases between. The CDR3 covers 16 residues. CDR1 LGHDT and CDR2 YNNKEL come from the germline V gene (reference sequence). The CDR3 here is CASSLILPDSSYEQYF. CDR3 DNA sequence: TGTGCCAGCAGCCTTATCCTTCCCGACAGCTCCTACGAGCAGTACTTC.

The gene calls are TRBV5-4 and TRBJ2-2; the match to TRBD2 covers 10 bases. V was clipped by 4 bases and J by 1 base; unmatched bases: 4. This CDR3 is 16 amino acids long. Germline V gives CDR1 SGHNT, CDR2 YYREEE (reference sequence). The CDR3 DNA reads as TGTGCCAGCAGCCAGCAGCGGGGGGGGAACACCGGGGAGCTGTTTTTT. Translation: CASSQQRGGNTGELFF.

This clone was detected a few times. The chain links TRBV27 to TRBJ1-2; 7 positions match TRBD1. J gave up 6 bases and V 5 bases, and 9 bases lay outside the gene matches. Looked up from germline, CDR1 is MNHEY and CDR2 is SMNVEV (reference sequence). The CDR3 totals 14 residues. The CDR3 loop reads CASSLGGQVNGYTF. The CDR3 coding sequence is TGTGCCAGCAGTCTCGGAGGACAGGTCAATGGCTACACCTTC.

This clone was seen only a few times. The rearrangement links TRBV4-3 to TRBJ1-2; 7 positions match TRBD1. V shed 0 bases, J shed 0 bases, and the junction held 7 bases outside the gene matches. CDR3 size: 17 residues. From germline, CDR1 is LGHNA and CDR2 YSLEER. In nucleotides, the CDR3 is TGCGCCAGCAGCCAAGATTATGGGGACAGAGCTAACTATGGCTACACCTTC. Translation gives CASSQDYGDRANYGYTF.

The chain joins TRBV6-6 to TRBJ2-2, with D possibly TRBD2 on 6 matching bases. V gave up 8 bases and J gave up 2 bases, with 12 bases separating them. CDR1 MNHNY and CDR2 SVGAGI come from the germline V gene (reference sequence). CDR3 length: 14 amino acids. CDR3 residues: CASSPGANTGELFF. CDR3 nucleotide sequence: TGTGCCAGCTCTCCGGGAGCTAACACCGGGGAGCTGTTTTTT.

In DNA form, the CDR3 reads TGTGCCAGCAGCACGACAGGGGGCAGTGGTGAAAAACTGTTTTTT. It encodes CASSTTGGSGEKLFF. This chain connects TRBV28 to TRBJ1-4, with 10 bases aligning to TRBD1. Trimming took 6 bases from V and 7 from J; bases not matched to a gene: 8. This CDR3 comprises 15 residues. Germline V gives CDR1 MDHEN, CDR2 SYDVKM.

The chain joins TRBV6-5 to TRBJ2-1; D perhaps matches TRBD2 (5 bases). CDR1 and CDR2 (germline): MNHEY, SVGAGI. The CDR3 is 15 residues long. V was cut by 4 bases and J by 6 bases, with 16 bases left in between. CDR3 residues: CASSSQRLSFNEQFF. The CDR3 DNA follows: TGTGCCAGCAGTTCCCAGCGGTTATCTTTCAATGAGCAGTTCTTC.

This chain joins TRBV2 and TRBJ2-1; 11 bases align to TRBD2. The CDR3 is made up of 16 amino acids. From germline, CDR1 is SNHLY and CDR2 FYNNEI. The V segment lost 5 bases and the J segment 4 bases; nucleotides outside the gene matches: 7. Here the CDR3 DNA reads TGTGCCAGCAGTCGGCTCTCTAGCGGGGGGTACAATGAGCAGTTCTTC. This sequence encodes CASSRLSSGGYNEQFF. Full variable domain (outside the CDR3, taken from reference TRBV2 and TRBJ2-1): EPEVTQTPSHQVTQMGQEVILRCVPISNHLYFYWYRQILGQKVEFLVSFYNNEISEKSEIFDDQFSVERPDGSNFTLKIRSTKLEDSAMYFCASSRLSSGGYNEQFFGPGTRLTVL.

The CDR3 nucleotides read TGCGCCAGCAGCCAAATGGGGGCTGCGGGAGGGGGCGAGACCCAGTACTTC. Its translation: CASSQMGAAGGGETQYF. The chain is built from TRBV4-3 and TRBJ2-5, with TRBD2 matching over 9 bases. After removal of 2 bases from V and 5 bases from J, the junction contained 12 bases not matched to a gene. Germline V gene data show CDR1 as LGHNA and CDR2 as YSLEER. The CDR3 consists of 17 residues.

The rearrangement links TRBV2 to TRBJ1-2; D not certain. The germline V gene encodes CDR1 SNHLY and CDR2 FYNNEI. V was shortened by 3 bases and J by 4 bases, with 15 bases between the two germline ends. CDR3 length equals 15 residues. Here the CDR3 reads CASSEPAPGSYGYTF. The CDR3 nucleotides read TGTGCCAGCAGTGAGCCCGCGCCAGGAAGCTATGGCTACACCTTC.

This clone came up a few times. The chain links TRBV15 to TRBJ1-4; D call uncertain. CDR3 size: 15 residues. Germline lookup yields CDR1 LNHNV and CDR2 YYDKDF (reference sequence). The V end lost 1 base, the J end lost 6 bases, and 12 bases lay between the germline ends. DNA for the CDR3: TGTGCCACCAGCAGAGTGGCGGGCATGGATGAAAAACTGTTTTTT. This gives the protein CATSRVAGMDEKLFF.

V gene TRBV27 combines with J gene TRBJ2-7; 10 nucleotides line up with TRBD2. Unmatched junction bases numbered 11, after V lost 6 bases and J lost 6 bases. Germline V gives CDR1 MNHEY, CDR2 SMNVEV (reference sequence). CDR3 size: 15 residues. The CDR3 here is CASSERPSGRSEQYF. CDR3 sequence (DNA): TGTGCCAGCAGCGAAAGGCCTAGCGGGAGATCCGAGCAGTACTTC.